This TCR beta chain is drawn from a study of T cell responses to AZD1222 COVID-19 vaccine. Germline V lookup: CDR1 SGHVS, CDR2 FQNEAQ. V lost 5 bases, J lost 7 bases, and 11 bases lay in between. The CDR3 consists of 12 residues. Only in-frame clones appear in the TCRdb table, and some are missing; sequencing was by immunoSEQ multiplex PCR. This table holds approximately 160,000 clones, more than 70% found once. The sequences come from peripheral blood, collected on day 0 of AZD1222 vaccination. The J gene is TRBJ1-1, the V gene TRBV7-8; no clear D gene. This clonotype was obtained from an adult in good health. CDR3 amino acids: CASSLTNLEAFF. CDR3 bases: TGTGCCAGCAGCCTAACGAATCTTGAAGCTTTCTTT.